This T cell receptor beta chain comes out of a study of blood T cell repertoires in COVID-19. Study context: The United States, Italy and Spain supplied acute and convalescent COVID-19 samples. From T cells, B-cell-depleted T cells, or PBMCs came the material, which was cDNA or gDNA.

The CDR3 is 14 residues long. The V gene's germline CDR1 is SGHRS and CDR2 YFSETQ. V lost 3 bases, J lost 3 bases, and 13 bases lay in between. This clone was seen more than once but under ten times. In the original processing: Quantification of nucleated cells was approximated via reference gene primer amplification. Measured with immunoSEQ multiplex PCR; TCRdb has only the in-frame clones, and not every one. The V and J calls and clone size were taken over from that table, and D and trimming were inferred from the DNA. The table lists approximately 360,000 clones, 85% to 90% of them singletons. The origin of this receptor is a man between 18 and 35 years old with active or convalescent COVID-19. This chain links TRBV5-1 with TRBJ2-7, with D perhaps TRBD1 (5 bases). Sequencing was carried out using peripheral blood. CDR3 in DNA: TGCGCCAGCAGCTCCTTGGGGCTGATCTACGAGCAGTACTTC. The encoded protein is CASSSLGLIYEQYF.